The 28 T cell receptor beta chains presented below share a single source sample, sequenced in a study of T cell changes during pregnancy in multiple sclerosis. Data came from immunoSEQ multiplex PCR; TCRdb stores just in-frame clones and leaves some out. The sample holds roughly 110,000 clones, roughly nine tenths seen once. This sample comprised peripheral blood, obtained before pregnancy. Source of these receptors: a female donor with multiple sclerosis, enrolled in a pregnancy study.

This sequence joins TRBV11-3 and TRBJ1-3; the match to TRBD1 covers 10 bases. Germline V gene sequence: CDR1 SGHNT, CDR2 YENEEA. Trimming cost V 5 bases and J 2 bases; bases outside gene matches: 6. The CDR3 has 16 amino acids. In DNA, the CDR3 is TGTGCCAGCAGCAGAAAAGGGACAGGGGCTGGAAACACCATATATTTT. Translating it yields CASSRKGTGAGNTIYF. Full variable domain (outside the CDR3, taken from reference TRBV11-3 and TRBJ1-3): EAGVVQSPRYKIIEKKQPVAFWCNPISGHNTLYWYLQNLGQGPELLIRYENEEAVDDSQLPKDRFSAERLKGVDSTLKIQPAELGDSAVYLCASSRKGTGAGNTIYFGEGSWLTVV.

The chain carries TRBV6-5 and TRBJ1-2; 10 bases map to TRBD1. The ends lost 7 bases at V and 8 bases at J; junction bases unmatched: 1. The germline V gene has CDR1 MNHEY and CDR2 SVGAGI. This CDR3 is built from 11 residues. The CDR3 bases are TGTGCCAGCACGGGACAGGGGGGCTACACCTTC. Translated, it gives CASTGQGGYTF.

V usage is TRBV7-3 and J usage is TRBJ2-2; D possibly corresponds to TRBD2 (7 bases). The CDR3 loop spans 16 amino acids. Per the germline V gene, CDR1 is SGHTA and CDR2 is FQGTGA. V was pared by 1 base and J by 3 bases, with 12 bases between. The CDR3 bases are TGTGCCAGCAGCTTAAGGGGGGGCGGTTACACCGGGGAGCTGTTTTTT. It translates to CASSLRGGGYTGELFF.

The chain carries TRBV9 and TRBJ2-3; 13 bases map to TRBD2. V lost 3 bases, J lost 1 base, and 5 bases stayed unmatched. This CDR3 comprises 17 residues. Per the germline V gene, CDR1 is SGDLS and CDR2 is YYNGEE. Here the CDR3 DNA reads TGTGCCAGCAGCGCCTCACTAGCGGGAGGGCGCACAGATACGCAGTATTTT. Translating it yields CASSASLAGGRTDTQYF.

V is TRBV9 and J is TRBJ1-2; D is possibly TRBD1 (6 bases). The length of the CDR3 is 14 residues. Germline V gene sequence: CDR1 SGDLS, CDR2 YYNGEE. V lost 2 bases and J lost 6, with 14 bases in between. This CDR3 reads CASSVLAGVHGYTF. The CDR3 DNA is TGTGCCAGCAGCGTGTTGGCAGGGGTACATGGCTACACCTTC.

The chain links TRBV6-1 to TRBJ1-5, with D possibly TRBD1 on 6 matching bases. The CDR3 loop spans 14 amino acids. CDR1 and CDR2 (germline): MNHNS, SASEGT. Trimming took 8 bases from V and 5 from J, leaving 16 bases between them. This CDR3 is CASLDRSSHQPQHF. In DNA, the CDR3 is TGTGCCAGCTTAGACAGGAGTTCACATCAGCCCCAGCATTTT.

The chain is built from TRBV29-1 and TRBJ1-2; 9 bases line up with TRBD1. J lost 10 bases, V lost 6 bases, and 12 bases had no gene match. The CDR3 consists of 13 residues. Germline-derived CDR1 and CDR2 are SQVTM and ANQGSEA. CDR3 region: CSVTAGTGNSYTF. CDR3 bases: TGCAGCGTCACCGCCGGGACAGGGAATTCCTACACCTTC. Based on the CDR3 plus reference TRBV29-1 and TRBJ1-2, the full variable domain is SAVISQKPSRDICQRGTSLTIQCQVDSQVTMMFWYRQQPGQSLTLIATANQGSEATYESGFVIDKFPISRPNLTFSTLTVSNMSPEDSSIYLCSVTAGTGNSYTFGSGTRLTVV.

In this sample, this clone turned up once. V usage is TRBV19 and J usage is TRBJ2-1; possible D gene TRBD2, 5 bases. Between the trimmed V and J ends, which lost 7 bases and 3 bases, there was a span of 10 bases. This CDR3 comprises 13 residues. The germline CDR1 and CDR2 sequences are LNHDA and SQIVND (reference sequence). This chain's CDR3 is CASISTNYNEQFF. In DNA form, the CDR3 reads TGTGCCAGTATTTCGACTAACTACAATGAGCAGTTCTTC. Full variable domain (outside the CDR3, taken from reference TRBV19 and TRBJ2-1): DGGITQSPKYLFRKEGQNVTLSCEQNLNHDAMYWYRQDPGQGLRLIYYSQIVNDFQKGDIAEGYSVSREKKESFPLTVTSAQKNPTAFYLCASISTNYNEQFFGPGTRLTVL.

The J gene is TRBJ2-3, the V gene TRBV5-4; D might be TRBD1 (5 bases). Trimming removed 0 bases from V and 1 base from J, with 12 bases in between. This CDR3 region has 16 residues. Germline V gene sequence: CDR1 SGHNT, CDR2 YYREEE (reference sequence). The CDR3 DNA reads as TGTGCCAGCAGCTTGGCTAGGGGCCAGGGCACAGATACGCAGTATTTT. It specifies CASSLARGQGTDTQYF.

Concerning this clone: Distinct nucleotide sequences in the sample also encode this CDR3. J is TRBJ1-2 and V is TRBV5-4, with a possible D match to TRBD1 (6 bases). This CDR3 is 13 amino acids long. V lost 4 bases, J lost 4 bases, and 11 bases lay in between. CDR1 SGHNT and CDR2 YYREEE come from the germline V gene (reference sequence). The CDR3 is CASSRGQIYGYTF. The CDR3, as DNA: TGTGCCAGCAGCCGTGGACAGATCTATGGCTACACCTTC. Filled out from reference TRBV5-4 and TRBJ1-2, the complete variable domain reads ETGVTQSPTHLIKTRGQQVTLRCSSQSGHNTVSWYQQALGQGPQFIFQYYREEENGRGNFPPRFSGLQFPNYSSELNVNALELDDSALYLCASSRGQIYGYTFGSGTRLTVV.

The V call is TRBV28, the J call TRBJ1-2; 11 nucleotides line up with TRBD1. CDR3 size: 15 residues. J was trimmed by 8 bases and V by 3 bases; bases with no gene match: 8. Germline CDR1 is MDHEN and CDR2 is SYDVKM. In nucleotides, the CDR3 is TGTGCCAGCAGTTTCCGAGGGACAGGGGGTATGGGCTACACCTTC. This sequence encodes CASSFRGTGGMGYTF.

The gene calls are TRBV6-5 and TRBJ2-7, with TRBD1 as a possible D gene (6 bases). The CDR3 has 15 residues. The germline V and J ends were trimmed by 2 bases and 1 base, with 12 bases remaining between them. Germline CDR1 MNHEY, CDR2 SVGAGI. The DNA for the CDR3 is TGTGCCAGCAGTTACACTCCAGGGGTATCCTACGAGCAGTACTTC. Translation: CASSYTPGVSYEQYF.

The rearrangement uses TRBV5-8 and TRBJ1-2, with 7 bases lining up with TRBD1. J gave up 4 bases and V 7 bases, and 13 bases lay outside the gene matches. CDR1 SGHTS and CDR2 YDEGEE come from the germline V gene. This CDR3 has 15 residues. CDR3 sequence (DNA): TGTGCCAGCGAGAGACAGGGTTGGACCGGCTATGGCTACACCTTC. Encoded protein: CASERQGWTGYGYTF.

The V call is TRBV7-2, the J call TRBJ2-4, with TRBD2 as a possible D gene (6 bases). The germline CDR1 and CDR2 sequences are SGHTA and FQGNSA. The CDR3 length is 15 residues. Trimming pared 5 bases from V and 8 bases from J, leaving 19 bases between. The DNA of the CDR3 is TGTGCCAGCAGCCTCTTCCTGGGGAGGAGGGACATTCAGTACTTC. Protein sequence: CASSLFLGRRDIQYF.

This clone has only one observation. The J gene is TRBJ2-2, the V gene TRBV4-1, with D possibly being TRBD2 (5 bases). The ends were cut back, 2 bases at V and 6 bases at J, with 13 bases in the middle. This CDR3 comprises 15 residues. Germline V gives CDR1 MGHRA, CDR2 YSYEKL. This chain's CDR3 is CASSQLRDGAGELFF. CDR3 sequence (DNA): TGCGCCAGCAGCCAACTCCGTGACGGGGCCGGGGAGCTGTTTTTT.

V is TRBV14 and J is TRBJ2-1; D uncertain. CDR3 length: 12 amino acids. Looked up from germline, CDR1 is SGHDN and CDR2 is FVKESK. The ends were cut back, 4 bases at V and 6 bases at J, with 7 bases in the middle. The CDR3 DNA reads as TGTGCCAGCAGCCTAAGACTCAATGAGCAGTTCTTC. It translates to CASSLRLNEQFF. The whole variable domain, filled in from reference TRBV14 and TRBJ2-1, reads EAGVTQFPSHSVIEKGQTVTLRCDPISGHDNLYWYRRVMGKEIKFLLHFVKESKQDESGMPNNRFLAERTGGTYSTLKVQPAELEDSGVYFCASSLRLNEQFFGPGTRLTVL.

The chain couples TRBV5-6 to TRBJ2-3; 7 nucleotides align to TRBD2. Germline V gene data show CDR1 as SGHDT and CDR2 as YYEEEE. The CDR3 has 16 residues. The J segment lost 0 bases and the V segment lost 3 bases, leaving 7 bases of the junction unmatched. In DNA form, the CDR3 reads TGTGCCAGCAGCTCCTCTAGCGGAGGGAGCACAGATACGCAGTATTTT. It codes for CASSSSSGGSTDTQYF.

The chain couples TRBV19 to TRBJ2-7, with 11 bases fitting TRBD1. The CDR3 sequence is 14 residues long. Germline CDR1 reads LNHDA; CDR2 reads SQIVND (reference sequence). J was trimmed by 4 bases and V by 6 bases; bases with no gene match: 5. Here the CDR3 reads CASSAGTGGYEQYF. The CDR3 DNA reads as TGTGCCAGTAGCGCCGGGACAGGGGGATACGAGCAGTACTTC.

This chain uses TRBV29-1 with TRBJ2-3, with 7 positions matching TRBD1. This CDR3 is built from 14 residues. Germline CDR1 SQVTM, CDR2 ANQGSEA. V trimming: 8 bases; J trimming: 1 base; junction bases outside the gene matches: 9. CDR3 nucleotides: TGCAGCTTGAAGAGGGACAGAGGCACAGATACGCAGTATTTT. Encoded protein: CSLKRDRGTDTQYF.

This clone has only one observation. V is TRBV7-9 and J is TRBJ2-7, with 7 nucleotides matching TRBD1. CDR1 SEHNR and CDR2 FQNEAQ come from the germline V gene (reference sequence). CDR3 length equals 16 residues. V lost 4 bases and J lost 3; bases outside the gene matches: 12. The CDR3, as DNA: TGTGCCAGCAGCTCCGACAGGGCCCTTCCAGTCTACGAGCAGTACTTC. This sequence encodes CASSSDRALPVYEQYF.

The V call is TRBV27, the J call TRBJ2-7; D is undetermined. From germline, CDR1 is MNHEY and CDR2 SMNVEV (reference sequence). This CDR3 region has 12 residues. Trimming removed 5 bases at V and 3 bases at J, with 8 bases between. The CDR3 DNA is TGTGCCAGCAGTCCCTCCGGCTACGAGCAGTACTTC. This translates into CASSPSGYEQYF.

The chain links TRBV5-1 to TRBJ1-3; 9 nucleotides agree with TRBD1. This CDR3 is 17 amino acids long. The V segment lost 4 bases and the J segment 8 bases; nucleotides outside the gene matches: 16. The germline CDR1 and CDR2 sequences are SGHRS and YFSETQ. The CDR3 nucleotides are TGCGCCAGCAGCGCCCAGGGAACAGGGGGCTTCGGTGACACCATATATTTT. This encodes CASSAQGTGGFGDTIYF. Full variable domain (remainder filled in from reference TRBV5-1 and TRBJ1-3): KAGVTQTPRYLIKTRGQQVTLSCSPISGHRSVSWYQQTPGQGLQFLFEYFSETQRNKGNFPGRFSGRQFSNSRSEMNVSTLELGDSALYLCASSAQGTGGFGDTIYFGEGSWLTVV.

This chain connects TRBV4-2 to TRBJ2-3; a possible D gene is TRBD2 (6 bases). The CDR3 loop spans 20 amino acids. CDR1 LGHNA and CDR2 YNFKEQ come from the germline V gene. Trimming took off 5 bases at V and 0 bases at J, with 27 bases between the two ends. As DNA, the CDR3 is TGTGCCAGCAGCTCGCCCTCAATCCCGGGACTTTGGACTAGCACAGATACGCAGTATTTT. Amino acid sequence: CASSSPSIPGLWTSTDTQYF.

This chain links TRBV5-5 with TRBJ2-1, with D possibly matching TRBD1 (6 bases). Germline assignment: CDR1 SGHKS and CDR2 YYEKEE (reference sequence). V lost 0 bases and J lost 4, with 8 bases in between. The CDR3 extends over 14 amino acids. This CDR3 is CASSLEGDYNEQFF. In DNA form, the CDR3 reads TGTGCCAGCAGCTTGGAGGGGGATTACAATGAGCAGTTCTTC.

As regards this clone: The same CDR3 arises from other DNA sequences in this sample as well. The genes are TRBV30 and TRBJ1-1; 10 nucleotides line up with TRBD1. The CDR3 extends over 14 amino acids. J gave up 4 bases and V 8 bases, and 10 bases lay outside the gene matches. CDR1 GTSNPN and CDR2 SVGIG come from the germline V gene (reference sequence). As DNA, the CDR3 is TGTGCCGTAACCCGGGACAGGGGATCCACTGAAGCTTTCTTT. It translates to CAVTRDRGSTEAFF.

CDR3 residues: CASSQVRVTRTGANVLTF. The CDR3 nucleotides read TGTGCCAGCAGCCAAGTGAGGGTAACCCGCACTGGGGCCAACGTCCTGACTTTC. The chain is built from TRBV14 and TRBJ2-6, with D possibly matching TRBD2 (5 bases). V lost 1 base, J lost 2 bases, and 15 bases lay in between. Germline CDR1 is SGHDN and CDR2 is FVKESK. The CDR3 is 18 residues long.

The CDR3 nucleotides are TGTGCCAGCAGGGCAGTTGGACAGGGCCAAGAGACCCAGTACTTC. Amino acid sequence: CASRAVGQGQETQYF. The rearrangement links TRBV2 to TRBJ2-5, with 8 bases lining up with TRBD1. Trimming removed 6 bases from V and 1 base from J; junction bases left unmatched: 7. CDR1 and CDR2 from the germline V gene are SNHLY and FYNNEI. This CDR3 has 15 amino acids.

V and J are TRBV15 and TRBJ2-3; D unresolved. The CDR3 is 14 amino acids. Between the trimmed V and J ends, which lost 4 bases and 2 bases, there was a span of 10 bases. CDR1 is LNHNV, CDR2 YYDKDF, per germline (reference sequence). In nucleotides, the CDR3 is TGTGCCACCAGCACCCTCGGTCCCACAGATACGCAGTATTTT. Its protein product is CATSTLGPTDTQYF.